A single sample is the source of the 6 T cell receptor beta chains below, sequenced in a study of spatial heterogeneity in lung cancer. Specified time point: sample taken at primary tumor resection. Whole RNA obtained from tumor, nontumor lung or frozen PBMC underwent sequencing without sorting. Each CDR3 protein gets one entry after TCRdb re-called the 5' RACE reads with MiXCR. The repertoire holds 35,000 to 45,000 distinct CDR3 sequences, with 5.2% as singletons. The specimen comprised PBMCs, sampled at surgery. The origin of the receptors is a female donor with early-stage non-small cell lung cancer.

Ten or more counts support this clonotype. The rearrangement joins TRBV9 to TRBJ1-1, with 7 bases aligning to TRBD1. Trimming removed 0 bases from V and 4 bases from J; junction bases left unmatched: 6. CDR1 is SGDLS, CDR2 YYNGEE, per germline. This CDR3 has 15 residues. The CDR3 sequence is CASSVEGADGTEAFF. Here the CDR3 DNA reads TGTGCCAGCAGCGTAGAGGGGGCTGACGGCACTGAAGCTTTCTTT.

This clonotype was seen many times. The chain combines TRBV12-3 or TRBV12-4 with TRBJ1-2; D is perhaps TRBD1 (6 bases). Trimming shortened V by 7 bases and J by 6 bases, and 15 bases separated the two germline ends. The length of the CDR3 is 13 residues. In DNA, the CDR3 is TGTGCCAGCACCCTGCGAGGGGGGCATGGCTACACCTTC. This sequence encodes CASTLRGGHGYTF.

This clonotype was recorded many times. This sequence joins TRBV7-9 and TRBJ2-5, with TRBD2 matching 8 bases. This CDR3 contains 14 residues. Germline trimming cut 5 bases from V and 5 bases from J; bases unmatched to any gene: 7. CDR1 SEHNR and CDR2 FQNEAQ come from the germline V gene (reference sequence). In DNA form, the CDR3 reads TGTGCCAGCAGCGCAAATAGCGGGGTGGAGACCCAGTACTTC. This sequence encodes CASSANSGVETQYF.

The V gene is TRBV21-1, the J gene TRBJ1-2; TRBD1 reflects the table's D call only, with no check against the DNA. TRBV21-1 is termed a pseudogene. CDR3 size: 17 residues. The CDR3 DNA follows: TGTGTCAGCAGCAACGGCAGATATCGGGACAGTAAATATGGCTACACCTTC. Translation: CVSSNGRYRDSKYGYTF.

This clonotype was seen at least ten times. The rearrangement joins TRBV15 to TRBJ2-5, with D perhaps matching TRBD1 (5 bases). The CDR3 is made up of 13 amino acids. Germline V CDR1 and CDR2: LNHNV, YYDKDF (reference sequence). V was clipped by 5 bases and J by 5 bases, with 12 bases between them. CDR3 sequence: CATSVRVSETQYF. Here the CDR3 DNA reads TGTGCCACCAGCGTCAGGGTATCTGAGACCCAGTACTTC.

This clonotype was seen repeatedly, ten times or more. The CDR3 loop is CASSSKGTGSRSNQPQHF. CDR3 in DNA: TGTGCCAGCAGTTCCAAAGGGACAGGGAGTAGGAGCAATCAGCCCCAGCATTTT. The chain is built from TRBV28 and TRBJ1-5, with 9 bases lining up with TRBD1. V shed 4 bases, J shed 1 base, and the junction held 11 bases outside the gene matches. CDR1 MDHEN and CDR2 SYDVKM come from the germline V gene. CDR3 size: 18 residues.